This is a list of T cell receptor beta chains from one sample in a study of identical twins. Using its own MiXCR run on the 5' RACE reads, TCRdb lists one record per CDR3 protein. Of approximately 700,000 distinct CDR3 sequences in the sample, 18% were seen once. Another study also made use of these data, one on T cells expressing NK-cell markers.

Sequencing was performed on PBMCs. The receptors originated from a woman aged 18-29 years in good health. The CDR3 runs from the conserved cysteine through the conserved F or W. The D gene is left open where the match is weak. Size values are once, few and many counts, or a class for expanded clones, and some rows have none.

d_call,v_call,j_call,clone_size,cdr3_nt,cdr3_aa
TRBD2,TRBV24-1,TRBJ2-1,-,TGTGCCACCAGTTCCTCAGCGACTAGCGGCAACAATGAGCAGTTCTTC,CATSSSATSGNNEQFF
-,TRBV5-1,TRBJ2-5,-,TGCGCCAGCAGCTTGGCTGGGGCGCGGGGACAAGAGACCCAGTACTTC,CASSLAGARGQETQYF
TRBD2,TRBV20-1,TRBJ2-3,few,TGCAGTGCCTCCTATAGCGGGACCGGCACAGATACGCAGTATTTT,CSASYSGTGTDTQYF
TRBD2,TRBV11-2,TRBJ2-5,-,TGTGCCAGCAGCTTAGACCCAAGCGGGAGCCCTACCCAAGAGACCCAGTACTTC,CASSLDPSGSPTQETQYF
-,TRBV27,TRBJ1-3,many,TGTGCCAGCAGTTTACGGGAAGGAAACACCATATATTTT,CASSLREGNTIYF
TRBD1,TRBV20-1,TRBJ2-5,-,TGCAGTGCCGATACAGGGGTCCAAGAGACCCAGTACTTC,CSADTGVQETQYF
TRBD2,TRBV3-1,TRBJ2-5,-,TGTGCCAGCACCCAGGGCGGGAGGGTTCGAGAGACCCAGTACTTC,CASTQGGRVRETQYF
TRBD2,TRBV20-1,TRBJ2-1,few,TGCAGTGCTCCCAGCGGGAGTAAAGGTTGGGGGAATGAGCAGTTCTTC,CSAPSGSKGWGNEQFF
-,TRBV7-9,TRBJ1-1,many,TGTGCCAGCCTTACAGCCGGTGGAGCTTTCTTT,CASLTAGGAFF
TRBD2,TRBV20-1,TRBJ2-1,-,TGCAGTGCTAGAGGCCTGCGCGGGGAGGGGAATGAGCAGTTCTTC,CSARGLRGEGNEQFF
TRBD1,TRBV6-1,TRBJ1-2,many,TGTGCCAGCAGAACAGGGGGCCAGGAGTCTGACGGCTACACCTTC,CASRTGGQESDGYTF
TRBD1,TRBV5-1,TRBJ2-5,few,TGCGCCAGCCGAACCTCAGGGACAGGGGGCCAAGAGACCCAGTACTTC,CASRTSGTGGQETQYF
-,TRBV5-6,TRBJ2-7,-,TGTGCCAGCAGCTTTGGTATCTTCGAGCAGTACTTC,CASSFGIFEQYF
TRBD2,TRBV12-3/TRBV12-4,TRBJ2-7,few,TGTGCCAGCAGGGGCGGACTAGCGGGGGCCTACGAGCAGTACTTC,CASRGGLAGAYEQYF
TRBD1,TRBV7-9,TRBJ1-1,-,TGTGCCAGCAGCTTGCGTTGGGACAGCCGTGACGCTTTCTTT,CASSLRWDSRDAFF
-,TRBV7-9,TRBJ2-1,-,TGTGCCAGCAGCCGGGTCAGAGGGGCCTACAATGAGCAGTTCTTC,CASSRVRGAYNEQFF
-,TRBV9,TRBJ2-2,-,TGTGCCAGCAGCGTAGGAGAAGGGGTGAACACCGGGGAGCTGTTTTTT,CASSVGEGVNTGELFF
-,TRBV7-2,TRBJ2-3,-,TGTGCCAGCAGCCCCCAACGGGGGCTGGATACGCAGTATTTT,CASSPQRGLDTQYF
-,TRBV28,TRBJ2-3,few,TGTGCCAGCAGTTTATGGGCCTCAGATACGCAGTATTTT,CASSLWASDTQYF
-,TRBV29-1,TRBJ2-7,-,TGCAGCGTTTTTAGTCCCCGGTACGAGCAGTACTTC,CSVFSPRYEQYF
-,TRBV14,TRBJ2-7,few,TGTGCCAGCAGCCAAGAATGGCCGATAGCGAAAGAGCAGTACTTC,CASSQEWPIAKEQYF
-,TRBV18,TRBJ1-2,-,TGTGCCAGCTCACCTTCGCAGATGGGCTACACCTTC,CASSPSQMGYTF
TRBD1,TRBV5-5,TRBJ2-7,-,TGTGCCAGCAGCTTGGTGGGGACAGAAACCTACGAGCAGTACTTC,CASSLVGTETYEQYF
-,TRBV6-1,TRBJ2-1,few,TGTGCCAGCAGGCCGGGACACCTGGGGCCCAATGAGCAGTTCTTC,CASRPGHLGPNEQFF
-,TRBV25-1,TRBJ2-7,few,TGTGCCAGCAGTGAAGGTTTTAGTTATAGCGAGCAGTACTTC,CASSEGFSYSEQYF
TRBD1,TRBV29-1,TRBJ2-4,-,TGCAGCGTTGGGGACAGAAACATTCAGTACTTC,CSVGDRNIQYF
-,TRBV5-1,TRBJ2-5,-,TGCGCCAGCAGCTTGGTGTCAGGGCGAGAGACCCAGTACTTC,CASSLVSGRETQYF
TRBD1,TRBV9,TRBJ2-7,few,TGTGCCAGCAGCCTCCGGGACAGGGCTGAGCAGTACTTC,CASSLRDRAEQYF
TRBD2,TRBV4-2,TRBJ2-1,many,TGTGCCAGCAGCCAAGTGTCTAGCGGGGACAACAATGAGCAGTTCTTC,CASSQVSSGDNNEQFF
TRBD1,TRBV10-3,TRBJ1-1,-,TGTGCCATCAGTCGACAGGGGGCAGGGACTGAAGCTTTCTTT,CAISRQGAGTEAFF
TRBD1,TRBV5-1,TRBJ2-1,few,TGCGCCAGCAGCTTGGAGGGGGCCCCCTACAATGAGCAGTTCTTC,CASSLEGAPYNEQFF